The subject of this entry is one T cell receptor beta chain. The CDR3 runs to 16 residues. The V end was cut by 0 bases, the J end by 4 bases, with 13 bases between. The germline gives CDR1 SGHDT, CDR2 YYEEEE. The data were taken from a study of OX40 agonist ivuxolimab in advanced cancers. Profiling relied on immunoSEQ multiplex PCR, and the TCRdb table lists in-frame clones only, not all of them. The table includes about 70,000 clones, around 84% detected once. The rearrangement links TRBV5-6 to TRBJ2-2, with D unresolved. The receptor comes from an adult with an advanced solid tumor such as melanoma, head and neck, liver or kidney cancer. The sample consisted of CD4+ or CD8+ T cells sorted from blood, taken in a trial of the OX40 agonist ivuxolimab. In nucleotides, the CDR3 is TGTGCCAGCAGCTTGGCGAAAGTAAGGCTCACCGGGGAGCTGTTTTTT. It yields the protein CASSLAKVRLTGELFF.